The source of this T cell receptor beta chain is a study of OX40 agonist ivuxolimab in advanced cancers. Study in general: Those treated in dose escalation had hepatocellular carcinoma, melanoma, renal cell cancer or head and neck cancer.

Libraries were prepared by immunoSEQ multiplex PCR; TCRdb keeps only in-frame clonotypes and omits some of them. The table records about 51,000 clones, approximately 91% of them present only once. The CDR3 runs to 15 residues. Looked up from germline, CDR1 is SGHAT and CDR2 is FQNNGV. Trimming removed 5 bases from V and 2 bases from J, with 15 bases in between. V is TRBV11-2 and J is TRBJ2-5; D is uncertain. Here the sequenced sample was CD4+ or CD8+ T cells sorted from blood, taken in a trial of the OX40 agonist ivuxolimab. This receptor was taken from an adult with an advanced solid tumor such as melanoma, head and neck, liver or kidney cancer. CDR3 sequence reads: CASSPWTLDQETQYF. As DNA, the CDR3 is TGTGCCAGCAGCCCTTGGACCCTAGATCAAGAGACCCAGTACTTC.